The 10 T cell receptor beta chains below all came from one sample that was sequenced in a study of shared clonotypes between healthy human individuals. Method: immunoSEQ multiplex PCR; TCRdb's copy keeps in-frame clones and lacks some. Among roughly 590,000 clones listed, 95% to 96% were seen once. Naive CD8 cells comprised CD45RO-negative, CCR7-positively selected cells, excluding terminally differentiated effector memory CD45RA+ cells. The sequencing sample was made of naive CD8+ T cells sorted from blood. These receptors were obtained from a young woman in good health.

This clone has a single count. This chain uses TRBV30 with TRBJ2-7; D possibly corresponds to TRBD2 (5 bases). This CDR3 is built from 14 residues. The V gene's germline CDR1 is GTSNPN and CDR2 SVGIG (reference sequence). Deletions cut 2 bases from V and 2 bases from J, with 13 bases between. Here the CDR3 reads CAWSIVRRAYEQYF. The CDR3 bases are TGTGCCTGGAGTATAGTTAGGCGGGCCTACGAGCAGTACTTC.

This clone was counted a few times. CDR3 protein: CASSLRLALLYTGELFF. DNA for the CDR3: TGTGCCAGCAGTTTAAGACTCGCTCTCCTTTACACCGGGGAGCTGTTTTTT. The chain carries TRBV28 and TRBJ2-2, with D unclear. The CDR3 is 17 amino acids. The ends were cut back, 2 bases at V and 3 bases at J, with 16 bases in the middle. Looked up from germline, CDR1 is MDHEN and CDR2 is SYDVKM. The full variable domain, in which reference TRBV28 and TRBJ2-2 provide the parts outside the CDR3, is DVKVTQSSRYLVKRTGEKVFLECVQDMDHENMFWYRQDPGLGLRLIYFSYDVKMKEKGDIPEGYSVSREKKERFSLILESASTNQTSMYLCASSLRLALLYTGELFFGEGSRLTVL.

The chain uses TRBV5-1 and TRBJ2-7, with 9 positions matching TRBD2. The CDR3 covers 16 residues. V lost 2 bases and J lost 4; bases outside the gene matches: 10. Germline V gives CDR1 SGHRS, CDR2 YFSETQ. The CDR3 here is CASSFGLAGSTYEQYF. For the CDR3, the DNA is TGCGCCAGCAGCTTCGGTCTAGCGGGAAGTACGTACGAGCAGTACTTC.

The J gene is TRBJ2-7, the V gene TRBV9, with 7 positions matching TRBD2. The germline V gene has CDR1 SGDLS and CDR2 YYNGEE. CDR3 size: 13 residues. V shed 7 bases, J shed 4 bases, and the junction held 8 bases outside the gene matches. DNA of the CDR3: TGTGCCAGCTCGGGGAGCGGGGAATACGAGCAGTACTTC. As protein: CASSGSGEYEQYF.

The chain links TRBV15 to TRBJ2-7; TRBD2 matches at 10 bases. V lost 5 bases to trimming and J lost 4 bases; unmatched junction nucleotides: 11. The CDR3 totals 16 residues. Germline-derived CDR1 and CDR2 are LNHNV and YYDKDF (reference sequence). The CDR3 coding sequence is TGTGCCACCAGCCCTAGGGTAGCGGGAGGACTATACGAGCAGTACTTC. Encoded protein: CATSPRVAGGLYEQYF.

The CDR3 loop is CASSPTQGSYEQYF. CDR3 DNA sequence: TGTGCCAGCAGCCCTACGCAGGGGTCCTACGAGCAGTACTTC. This rearrangement joins TRBV4-2 to TRBJ2-7, with D tentatively TRBD1 (6 bases). V dropped 4 bases and J dropped 1 base, with 11 bases sitting between them. The CDR3 has 14 residues. The V gene's germline CDR1 is LGHNA and CDR2 YNFKEQ.

The gene calls are TRBV11-3 and TRBJ2-1, with 9 bases lining up with TRBD1. The germline V gene has CDR1 SGHNT and CDR2 YENEEA. This CDR3 contains 14 residues. J lost 8 bases, V lost 4 bases, and 6 bases had no gene match. CDR3 protein: CASSSDRGGDEQFF. CDR3 coding DNA: TGTGCCAGCAGCTCGGACAGGGGAGGAGATGAGCAGTTCTTC.

This rearrangement joins TRBV5-6 to TRBJ2-1, with unresolved D. Trimming took 0 bases from V and 5 from J, leaving 15 bases between them. CDR3 length: 16 amino acids. Germline assignment: CDR1 SGHDT and CDR2 YYEEEE. The CDR3 coding sequence is TGTGCCAGCAGCTTGGCCCCCTGGGAACCAGACAATGAGCAGTTCTTC. Its protein product is CASSLAPWEPDNEQFF.

The rearrangement joins TRBV7-9 to TRBJ2-1; D gene ambiguous. Trimming took 4 bases from V and 0 from J, leaving 13 bases between them. This CDR3 has 16 amino acids. Germline CDR1 SEHNR, CDR2 FQNEAQ (reference sequence). CDR3 coding DNA: TGTGCCAGCAGCTCCTTTAGGGTGAGCTCCTACAATGAGCAGTTCTTC. It encodes CASSSFRVSSYNEQFF.

V usage is TRBV29-1 and J usage is TRBJ2-1; D unresolved. The CDR3 totals 13 residues. Trimming left V 1 base short and J 7 bases short, with 11 bases between. CDR1 and CDR2 (germline): SQVTM, ANQGSEA. CDR3 in DNA: TGCAGCGTTGAAGTTCCACCGTTGAATGAGCAGTTCTTC. This gives the protein CSVEVPPLNEQFF.